Shown below are 25 T cell receptor beta chains from a single sample sequenced in a study of blood T cells in healthy people across ages. Alongside a J-beta primer mix, a sample-barcoded 5' primer served in a second PCR lasting roughly 7 to 11 cycles. Using its own MiXCR run on the 5' RACE reads, TCRdb lists one record per CDR3 protein. The sample lists about 570,000 distinct CDR3 sequences; around a quarter were seen once. These sequences were also reported in another study, on T cells of mothers and their children.

The sequenced material came from blood. The receptors derive from a boy younger than 10 in good health.

This rearrangement joins TRBV19 to TRBJ1-5; D unclear. This CDR3 spans 12 amino acids. Germline CDR1 and CDR2: LNHDA and SQIVND (reference sequence). The germline V and J ends were trimmed by 7 bases and 0 bases, with 4 bases remaining between them. CDR3 region: CASTDSNQPQHF. CDR3 nucleotides: TGTGCCAGTACGGATAGCAATCAGCCCCAGCATTTT.

The rearrangement joins TRBV27 to TRBJ2-5; D not resolved. V was clipped by 8 bases and J by 3 bases, with 7 bases between them. Germline lookup yields CDR1 MNHEY and CDR2 SMNVEV (reference sequence). CDR3 length equals 11 residues. The DNA for the CDR3 is TGTGCCAGCGGGCCGGAAGAGACCCAGTACTTC. Translating it yields CASGPEETQYF.

The chain joins TRBV3-1 to TRBJ2-7; no clear D gene. Germline values: CDR1 LGHDT, CDR2 YNNKEL (reference sequence). Trimming left V 0 bases short and J 6 bases short, with 6 bases between. This CDR3 has 12 amino acids. The CDR3 region has the DNA TGTGCCAGCAGCCAAGATCACTCCGAGCAGTACTTC. Its protein is CASSQDHSEQYF.

The chain combines TRBV9 with TRBJ2-7, with D tentatively TRBD1 or TRBD2 (5 bases each). Trimming removed 2 bases at V and 3 bases at J, with 27 bases between. Germline CDR1 and CDR2: SGDLS and YYNGEE. The CDR3 sequence is 19 residues long. The CDR3 region is CASSVKDGQDFLGHYEQYF. For the CDR3, the DNA is TGTGCCAGCAGCGTCAAAGACGGTCAGGACTTCCTTGGACACTACGAGCAGTACTTC.

This clonotype has only a few counts. The J gene is TRBJ2-5, the V gene TRBV14, with D unclear. With 5 bases removed from V and 5 bases from J, the gap between germline ends came to 9 bases. Germline CDR1 and CDR2: SGHDN and FVKESK. The CDR3 spans 12 residues. Here the CDR3 reads CASSAFGETQYF. CDR3 nucleotide sequence: TGTGCCAGCAGCGCCTTCGGGGAGACCCAGTACTTC.

The chain uses TRBV5-1 and TRBJ1-5; 10 bases are a match to TRBD1. The germline gives CDR1 SGHRS, CDR2 YFSETQ. The CDR3 has 15 amino acids. The J segment lost 5 bases and the V segment lost 0 bases, leaving 2 bases of the junction unmatched. CDR3 nucleotide sequence: TGCGCCAGCAGCTTGGGACAGGGGGCCTATCAGCCCCAGCATTTT. Its translation: CASSLGQGAYQPQHF.

This chain connects TRBV7-9 to TRBJ1-2; 7 bases are shared with TRBD1. This CDR3 contains 14 residues. V lost 1 base and J lost 5; bases outside the gene matches: 4. CDR1 and CDR2 from the germline V gene are SEHNR and FQNEAQ (reference sequence). The CDR3 DNA follows: TGTGCCAGCAGCTTAGGGACAGGACAATATGGCTACACCTTC. Its protein is CASSLGTGQYGYTF.

This clonotype showed up many times. The chain combines TRBV28 with TRBJ2-5, with TRBD1 identical over 8 bases. The CDR3 runs 16 residues. Per germline, CDR1 MDHEN and CDR2 SYDVKM. The junction had 8 bases not matched to a gene; V was cut back by 5 bases and J by 0 bases. CDR3 residues: CASSEIYRGYQETQYF. The CDR3 nucleotides read TGTGCCAGCAGTGAAATTTACAGGGGGTACCAAGAGACCCAGTACTTC.

This clonotype was counted ten times or more. The rearrangement links TRBV6-4 to TRBJ2-1; possibly TRBD2 for D (6 bases). Per germline, CDR1 MRHNA and CDR2 SNTAGT. The germline V and J ends were trimmed by 2 bases and 10 bases, with 12 bases remaining between them. The CDR3 loop spans 13 amino acids. The CDR3 sequence is CASSDREEQEQFF. Written as DNA, the CDR3 is TGTGCCAGCAGTGACAGGGAGGAGCAAGAGCAGTTCTTC.

This clonotype was detected many times. The chain couples TRBV7-2 to TRBJ2-1; D may correspond to TRBD1 or TRBD2 (5 bases each). The CDR3 totals 15 residues. V lost 4 bases and J lost 7, with 17 bases in between. Germline V gives CDR1 SGHTA, CDR2 FQGNSA. CDR3 sequence (DNA): TGTGCCAGCAGCTCCACTCCCTGGGGGAGAAATGAGCAGTTCTTC. Translation: CASSSTPWGRNEQFF.

The chain joins TRBV18 to TRBJ2-1; D is possibly TRBD2 (5 bases). From germline, CDR1 is KGHSH and CDR2 LQKENI. Trimming took off 1 base at V and 6 bases at J, with 13 bases between the two ends. CDR3 length equals 15 residues. The CDR3 DNA sequence: TGTGCCAGCTCACCACAGGACTCTTACGCCAATGAGCAGTTCTTC. This gives the protein CASSPQDSYANEQFF.

This clonotype was detected ten times or more. The chain recombines TRBV20-1 with TRBJ2-1, with TRBD2 matching 11 bases. V dropped 6 bases and J dropped 7; count of bases not matched to a gene: 8. The CDR3 spans 14 residues. Germline CDR1 reads DFQATT; CDR2 reads SNEGSKA (reference sequence). CDR3 sequence reads: CSADSGRALNEQFF. The CDR3 bases are TGCAGTGCCGATAGCGGGAGGGCGTTGAATGAGCAGTTCTTC.

This clonotype was observed a handful of times. The V and J genes are TRBV7-2 and TRBJ1-2; the D gene is possibly TRBD1 (5 bases). Germline V gene data show CDR1 as SGHTA and CDR2 as FQGNSA. The CDR3 spans 13 residues. V was clipped by 4 bases and J by 2 bases, with 8 bases between them. CDR3 amino acids: CASSSRGNYGYTF. The DNA for the CDR3 is TGTGCCAGCAGCTCTCGGGGGAACTATGGCTACACCTTC.

This clonotype was seen more than once but under ten times. The V gene is TRBV6-1, the J gene TRBJ2-1; D perhaps matches TRBD2 (6 bases). Germline-derived CDR1 and CDR2 are MNHNS and SASEGT. Trimming removed 6 bases from V and 0 bases from J, with 12 bases in between. This CDR3 contains 15 residues. The CDR3 DNA sequence: TGTGCCAGCAGAACCGGGACTTTCTCCTACAATGAGCAGTTCTTC. Translating gives CASRTGTFSYNEQFF.

The chain recombines TRBV27 with TRBJ2-6, with 7 bases matching TRBD2. CDR1 and CDR2 (germline): MNHEY, SMNVEV (reference sequence). CDR3 length equals 15 residues. V shed 5 bases and J 3 bases; nucleotides not matched to a gene: 4. CDR3 region: CASSPPGGGANVLTF. CDR3 in DNA: TGTGCCAGCAGTCCTCCGGGGGGTGGGGCCAACGTCCTGACTTTC.

V usage is TRBV28 and J usage is TRBJ2-7, with 15 bases aligning to TRBD2. The V gene's germline CDR1 is MDHEN and CDR2 SYDVKM. This CDR3 contains 17 residues. After removal of 4 bases from V and 1 base from J, the junction contained 5 bases not matched to a gene. The CDR3: CASSSGLAGGLSYEQYF. Here the CDR3 DNA reads TGTGCCAGCAGTTCGGGACTAGCGGGAGGCCTTTCCTACGAGCAGTACTTC.

The chain couples TRBV7-3 to TRBJ1-2, with D tentatively TRBD1 (5 bases). The CDR3 extends over 18 amino acids. CDR1 is SGHTA and CDR2 is FQGTGA in the germline V gene. The V gene lost 5 bases and the J gene lost 1 base, with 23 bases spanning the gap. The CDR3 region is CASSPKYRGPTYNYGYTF. The CDR3 DNA reads as TGTGCCAGCAGCCCCAAATACCGGGGCCCAACTTATAACTATGGCTACACCTTC.

In its sample, this clonotype was seen a few times. The J gene is TRBJ2-5, the V gene TRBV14, with a possible D match to TRBD1 (6 bases). Germline CDR1 SGHDN, CDR2 FVKESK. The CDR3 totals 15 residues. V lost 3 bases, J lost 5 bases, and 16 bases lay in between. Here the CDR3 reads CASSQSSGRGETQYF. For the CDR3, the DNA is TGTGCCAGCAGCCAGTCCTCCGGCAGGGGTGAGACCCAGTACTTC. The full variable domain, completed using reference TRBV14 and TRBJ2-5, is EAGVTQFPSHSVIEKGQTVTLRCDPISGHDNLYWYRRVMGKEIKFLLHFVKESKQDESGMPNNRFLAERTGGTYSTLKVQPAELEDSGVYFCASSQSSGRGETQYFGPGTRLLVL.

The chain combines TRBV9 with TRBJ1-1; 7 bases fit TRBD1. CDR1 and CDR2 (germline): SGDLS, YYNGEE. J was trimmed by 0 bases and V by 3 bases; bases with no gene match: 5. This CDR3 comprises 15 residues. The CDR3 loop is CASSDSGTVNTEAFF. The CDR3 DNA is TGTGCCAGCAGCGACTCCGGGACAGTGAACACTGAAGCTTTCTTT.

The chain carries TRBV29-1 and TRBJ2-3; 12 bases map to TRBD2. The junction had 0 bases not matched to a gene; V was cut back by 1 base and J by 4 bases. CDR3 length equals 14 residues. From germline, CDR1 is SQVTM and CDR2 ANQGSEA. The chain's CDR3 is CSVEGTSGADTQYF. CDR3 DNA sequence: TGCAGCGTTGAAGGGACTAGCGGGGCAGATACGCAGTATTTT.

This clonotype was observed a handful of times. This chain uses TRBV6-2 or TRBV6-3 with TRBJ2-3; D unresolved. This CDR3 is 18 amino acids long. Trimming pared 4 bases from V and 1 base from J, leaving 21 bases between. CDR1 is MNHEY and CDR2 is SVGEGT in the germline V gene. The CDR3 protein is CASSSTRLAVLRTDTQYF. The CDR3 DNA is TGTGCCAGCAGTTCGACGAGGTTGGCGGTCCTACGCACAGATACGCAGTATTTT.

The gene calls are TRBV6-1 and TRBJ2-7; D call uncertain. Germline CDR1 MNHNS, CDR2 SASEGT. Between the trimmed V and J ends, which lost 2 bases and 1 base, there was a span of 9 bases. This CDR3 comprises 14 residues. The CDR3 DNA reads as TGTGCCAGCAGTGAACCACATTTTTCCTACGAGCAGTACTTC. It is translated as CASSEPHFSYEQYF.

This chain uses TRBV27 with TRBJ2-7; unclear D gene. V gave up 2 bases and J gave up 3 bases, with 14 bases separating them. This CDR3 is built from 15 residues. Germline V gene lookup returns CDR1 MNHEY and CDR2 SMNVEV (reference sequence). CDR3 nucleotides: TGTGCCAGCAGTTTAAGGGTGCTTGGGGTCTACGAGCAGTACTTC. This sequence encodes CASSLRVLGVYEQYF.

V and J are TRBV4-1 and TRBJ1-2; 7 positions match TRBD1. V was clipped by 0 bases and J by 8 bases; unmatched bases: 3. Germline assignment: CDR1 MGHRA and CDR2 YSYEKL. The CDR3 runs 13 residues. The chain's CDR3 is CASSQETGLGYTF. As DNA, the CDR3 is TGCGCCAGCAGCCAAGAGACAGGGTTAGGCTACACCTTC.

This clonotype has just a few counts. The chain joins TRBV9 to TRBJ2-2, with 10 nucleotides matching TRBD1. Germline V gene data show CDR1 as SGDLS and CDR2 as YYNGEE. The CDR3 extends over 16 amino acids. J was trimmed by 3 bases and V by 3 bases; bases with no gene match: 5. The CDR3 loop is CASSGRDRGYTGELFF. Here the CDR3 DNA reads TGTGCCAGCAGCGGCCGGGACAGGGGTTACACCGGGGAGCTGTTTTTT.